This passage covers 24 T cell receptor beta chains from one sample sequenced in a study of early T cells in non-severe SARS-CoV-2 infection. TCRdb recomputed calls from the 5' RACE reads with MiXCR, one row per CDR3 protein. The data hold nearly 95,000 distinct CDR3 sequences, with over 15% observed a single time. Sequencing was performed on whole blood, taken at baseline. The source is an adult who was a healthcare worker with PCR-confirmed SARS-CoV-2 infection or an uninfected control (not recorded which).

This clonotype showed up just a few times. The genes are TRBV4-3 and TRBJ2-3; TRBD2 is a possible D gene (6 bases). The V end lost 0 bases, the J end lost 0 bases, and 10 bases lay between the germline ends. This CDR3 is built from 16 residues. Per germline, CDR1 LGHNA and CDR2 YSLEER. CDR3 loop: CASSQEGRPSTDTQYF. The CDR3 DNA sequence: TGCGCCAGCAGCCAAGAGGGGAGGCCCAGCACAGATACGCAGTATTTT.

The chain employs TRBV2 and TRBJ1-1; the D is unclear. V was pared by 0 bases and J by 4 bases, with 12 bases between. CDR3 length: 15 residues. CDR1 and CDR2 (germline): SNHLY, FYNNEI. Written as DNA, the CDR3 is TGTGCCAGCAGTGAAGCGTTAGGAGGGATCACTGAAGCTTTCTTT. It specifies CASSEALGGITEAFF.

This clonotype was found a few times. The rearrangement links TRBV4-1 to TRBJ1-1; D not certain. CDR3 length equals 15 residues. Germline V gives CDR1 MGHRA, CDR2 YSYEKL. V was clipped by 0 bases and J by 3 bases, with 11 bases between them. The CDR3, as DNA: TGCGCCAGCAGCCAAGACCCAAGGGTTGACACTGAAGCTTTCTTT. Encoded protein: CASSQDPRVDTEAFF.

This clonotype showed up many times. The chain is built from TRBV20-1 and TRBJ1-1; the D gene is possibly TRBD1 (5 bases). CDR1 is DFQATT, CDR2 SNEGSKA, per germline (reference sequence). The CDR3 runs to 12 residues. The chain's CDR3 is CTRGRVRTEAFF. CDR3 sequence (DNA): TGCACACGGGGCAGGGTGAGAACTGAAGCTTTCTTT.

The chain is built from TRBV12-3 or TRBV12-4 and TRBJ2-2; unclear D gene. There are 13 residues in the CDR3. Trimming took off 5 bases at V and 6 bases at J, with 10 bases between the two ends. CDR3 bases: TGTGCCAGCAGTCTAGGGTGGCCCGGGGAGCTGTTTTTT. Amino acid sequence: CASSLGWPGELFF.

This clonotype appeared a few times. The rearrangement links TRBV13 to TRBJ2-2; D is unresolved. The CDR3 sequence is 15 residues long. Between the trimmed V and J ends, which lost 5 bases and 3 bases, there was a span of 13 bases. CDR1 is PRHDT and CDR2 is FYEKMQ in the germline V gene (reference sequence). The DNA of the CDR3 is TGTGCCAGCAGCCGACGCTTATACGACACCGGGGAGCTGTTTTTT. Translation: CASSRRLYDTGELFF.

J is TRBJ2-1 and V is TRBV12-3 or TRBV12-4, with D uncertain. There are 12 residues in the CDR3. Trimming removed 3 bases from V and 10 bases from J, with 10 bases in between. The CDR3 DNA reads TGTGCCAGCAGTTTTCGTCGGAGCGAGCAGTTCTTC. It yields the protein CASSFRRSEQFF.

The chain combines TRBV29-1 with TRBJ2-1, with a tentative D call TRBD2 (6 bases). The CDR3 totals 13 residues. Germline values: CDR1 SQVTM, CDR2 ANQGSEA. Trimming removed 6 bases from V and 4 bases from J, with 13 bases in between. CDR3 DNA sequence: TGCAGCGTCTCTAGCGAGCCATACAATGAGCAGTTCTTC. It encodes CSVSSEPYNEQFF.

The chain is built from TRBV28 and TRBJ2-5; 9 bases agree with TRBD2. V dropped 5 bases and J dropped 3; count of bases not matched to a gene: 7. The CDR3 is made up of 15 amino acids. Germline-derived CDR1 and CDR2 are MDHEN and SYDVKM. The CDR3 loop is CASSPFEREEETQYF. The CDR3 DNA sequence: TGTGCCAGCAGTCCATTCGAGCGGGAGGAAGAGACCCAGTACTTC.

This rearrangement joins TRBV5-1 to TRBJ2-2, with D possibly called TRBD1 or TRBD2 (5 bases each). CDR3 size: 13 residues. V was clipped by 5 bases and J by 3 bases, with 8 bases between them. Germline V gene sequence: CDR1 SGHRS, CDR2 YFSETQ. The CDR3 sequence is CASSLGDTGELFF. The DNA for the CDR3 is TGCGCCAGCAGTCTGGGGGACACCGGGGAGCTGTTTTTT.

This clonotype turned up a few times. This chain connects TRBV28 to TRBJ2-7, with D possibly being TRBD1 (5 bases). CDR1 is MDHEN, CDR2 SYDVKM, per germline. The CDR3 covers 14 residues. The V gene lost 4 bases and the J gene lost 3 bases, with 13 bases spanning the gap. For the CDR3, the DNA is TGTGCCAGCAGTTCCGGACACATAATCTACGAGCAGTACTTC. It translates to CASSSGHIIYEQYF.

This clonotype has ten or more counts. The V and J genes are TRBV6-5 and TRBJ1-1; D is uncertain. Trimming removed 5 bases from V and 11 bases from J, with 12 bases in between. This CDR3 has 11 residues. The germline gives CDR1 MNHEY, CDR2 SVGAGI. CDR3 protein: CASSNQARAFF. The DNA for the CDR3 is TGTGCCAGCAGTAACCAAGCAAGGGCTTTCTTT.

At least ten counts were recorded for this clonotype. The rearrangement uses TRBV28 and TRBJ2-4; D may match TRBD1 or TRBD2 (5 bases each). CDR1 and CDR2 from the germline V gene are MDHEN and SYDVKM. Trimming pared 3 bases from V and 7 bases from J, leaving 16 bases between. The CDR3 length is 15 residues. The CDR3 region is CASSLGRQRGNIQYF. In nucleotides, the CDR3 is TGTGCCAGCAGTTTGGGGAGACAGAGGGGTAACATTCAGTACTTC.

The DNA of the CDR3 is TGCAGTGCTAACCCTAGCGGAGTCACAGATACGCAGTATTTT. Protein product: CSANPSGVTDTQYF. This chain links TRBV20-1 with TRBJ2-3; 7 nucleotides agree with TRBD2. This CDR3 is 14 amino acids long. Trimming removed 4 bases from V and 2 bases from J; junction bases left unmatched: 6. Per germline, CDR1 DFQATT and CDR2 SNEGSKA (reference sequence).

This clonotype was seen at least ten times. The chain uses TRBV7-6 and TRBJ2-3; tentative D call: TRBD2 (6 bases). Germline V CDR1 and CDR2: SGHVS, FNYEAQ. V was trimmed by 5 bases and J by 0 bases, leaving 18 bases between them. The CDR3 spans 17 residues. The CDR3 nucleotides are TGTGCCAGCAGCCCTCTTCCCCCCGGGAGAAGCACAGATACGCAGTATTTT. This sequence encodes CASSPLPPGRSTDTQYF. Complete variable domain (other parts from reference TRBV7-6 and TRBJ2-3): GAGVSQSPRYKVTKRGQDVALRCDPISGHVSLYWYRQALGQGPEFLTYFNYEAQQDKSGLPNDRFSAERPEGSISTLTIQRTEQRDSAMYRCASSPLPPGRSTDTQYFGPGTRLTVL.

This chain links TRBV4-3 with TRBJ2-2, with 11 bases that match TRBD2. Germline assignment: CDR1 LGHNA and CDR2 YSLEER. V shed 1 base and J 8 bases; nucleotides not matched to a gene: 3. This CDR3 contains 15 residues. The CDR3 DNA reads TGCGCCAGCAGCCAAGCAGCTAGCGGGAGGGGGGAGCTGTTTTTT. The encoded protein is CASSQAASGRGELFF.

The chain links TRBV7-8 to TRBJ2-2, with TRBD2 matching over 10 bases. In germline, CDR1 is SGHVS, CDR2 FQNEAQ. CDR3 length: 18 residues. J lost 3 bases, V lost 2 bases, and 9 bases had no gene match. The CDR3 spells CASSLPRSSGSHTGELFF. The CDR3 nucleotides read TGTGCCAGCAGCTTACCAAGATCTAGCGGGAGTCACACCGGGGAGCTGTTTTTT.

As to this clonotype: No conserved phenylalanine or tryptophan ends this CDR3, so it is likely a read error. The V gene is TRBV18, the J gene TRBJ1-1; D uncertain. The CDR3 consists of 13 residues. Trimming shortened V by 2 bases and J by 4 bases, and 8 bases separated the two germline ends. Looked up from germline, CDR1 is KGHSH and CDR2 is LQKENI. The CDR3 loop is CASSPGISTEAFL. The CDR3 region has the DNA TGTGCCAGCTCACCAGGGATATCCACTGAAGCTTTCTTA.

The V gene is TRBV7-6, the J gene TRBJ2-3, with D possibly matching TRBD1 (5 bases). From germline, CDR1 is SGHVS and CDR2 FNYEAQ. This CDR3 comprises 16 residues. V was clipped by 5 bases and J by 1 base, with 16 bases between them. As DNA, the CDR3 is TGTGCCAGCAGCGAGGCAAGGGGTATTGGCACAGATACGCAGTATTTT. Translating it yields CASSEARGIGTDTQYF.

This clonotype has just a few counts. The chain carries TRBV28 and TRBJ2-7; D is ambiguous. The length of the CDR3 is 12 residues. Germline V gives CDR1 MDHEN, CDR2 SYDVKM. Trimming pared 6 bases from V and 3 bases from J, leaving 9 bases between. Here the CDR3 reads CASRGILYEQYF. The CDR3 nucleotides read TGTGCCAGCAGGGGCATCCTCTACGAGCAGTACTTC.

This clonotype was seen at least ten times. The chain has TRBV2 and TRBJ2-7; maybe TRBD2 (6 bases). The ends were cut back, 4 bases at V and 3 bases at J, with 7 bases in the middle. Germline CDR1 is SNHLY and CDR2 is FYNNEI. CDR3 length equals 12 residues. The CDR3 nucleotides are TGTGCCAGCAGTGGGGAGGACTACGAGCAGTACTTC. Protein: CASSGEDYEQYF.

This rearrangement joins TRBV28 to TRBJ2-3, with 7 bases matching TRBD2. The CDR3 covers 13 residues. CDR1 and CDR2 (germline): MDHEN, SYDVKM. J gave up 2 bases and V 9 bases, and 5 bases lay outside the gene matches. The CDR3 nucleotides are TGTGCCAGTTTAAGCGGGATCACAGATACGCAGTATTTT. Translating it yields CASLSGITDTQYF.

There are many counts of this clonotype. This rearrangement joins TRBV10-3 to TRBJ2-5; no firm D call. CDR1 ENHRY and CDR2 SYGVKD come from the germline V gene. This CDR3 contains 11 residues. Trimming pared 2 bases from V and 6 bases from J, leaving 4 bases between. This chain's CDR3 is CAISEEKTQYF. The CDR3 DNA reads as TGTGCCATCAGTGAGGAAAAGACCCAGTACTTC.

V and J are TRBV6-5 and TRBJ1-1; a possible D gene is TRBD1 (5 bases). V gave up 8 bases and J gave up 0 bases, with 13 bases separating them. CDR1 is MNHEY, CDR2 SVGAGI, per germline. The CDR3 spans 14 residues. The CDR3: CASVMGDMNTEAFF. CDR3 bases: TGTGCCAGCGTCATGGGGGATATGAACACTGAAGCTTTCTTT.